These 11 T cell receptor beta chains came from one sample sequenced in a study of technical replicates of blood from a handful of donors. Here immunoSEQ multiplex PCR was the method, and the copy in TCRdb shows in-frame clones only, minus some. Here the sample spans over 55,000 clones, 91% being singletons. The material sequenced was PBMCs. The receptors come from a human donor in good health. Some clones in this sample may be carry-over from other donors' samples.

The chain joins TRBV7-3 to TRBJ2-2, with 7 nucleotides matching TRBD2. After removal of 2 bases from V and 6 bases from J, the junction contained 6 bases not matched to a gene. This CDR3 contains 15 residues. Germline CDR1 SGHTA, CDR2 FQGTGA. The CDR3 sequence is CASSLRQGGAGELFF. The CDR3 DNA follows: TGTGCCAGCAGCTTACGGCAGGGAGGGGCCGGGGAGCTGTTTTTT.

V gene TRBV7-2 combines with J gene TRBJ1-1, with 7 bases identical to TRBD1. The CDR3 extends over 13 amino acids. The germline V gene encodes CDR1 SGHTA and CDR2 FQGNSA. V trimming: 6 bases; J trimming: 5 bases; junction bases outside the gene matches: 6. The CDR3 region has the DNA TGTGCCAGCAGACAGGGGCCTCCTACTGAAGCTTTCTTT. Translated: CASRQGPPTEAFF.

The CDR3 DNA sequence: TGTGCCAGCTCACCTTCGTGGCAGGGGAACACCGGGGAGCTGTTTTTT. Encoded protein: CASSPSWQGNTGELFF. This chain connects TRBV18 to TRBJ2-2, with D possibly TRBD1 on 5 matching bases. The germline CDR1 and CDR2 sequences are KGHSH and LQKENI. The CDR3 spans 16 residues. The ends were cut back, 3 bases at V and 1 base at J, with 12 bases in the middle.

This clone was found once. V is TRBV7-9 and J is TRBJ1-2, with 7 bases aligning to TRBD1. This CDR3 contains 13 residues. Per germline, CDR1 SEHNR and CDR2 FQNEAQ (reference sequence). J gave up 2 bases and V 3 bases, and 0 bases lay outside the gene matches. The CDR3 nucleotides read TGTGCCAGCAGCTTGGGACAGAACTATGGCTACACCTTC. Translating it yields CASSLGQNYGYTF.

This sequence joins TRBV12-5 and TRBJ2-3; tentatively, D is TRBD2 (5 bases). This CDR3 region has 14 residues. Trimming shortened V by 5 bases and J by 2 bases, and 11 bases separated the two germline ends. Germline V gene lookup returns CDR1 LGHNT and CDR2 FRNRAP. The CDR3 nucleotides read TGTGCTAGTGGTGAGACGGAGGTCACAGATACGCAGTATTTT. Translation: CASGETEVTDTQYF.

The chain has TRBV6-1 and TRBJ2-1, with 7 nucleotides matching TRBD2. The CDR3 has 17 residues. Germline V gene sequence: CDR1 MNHNS, CDR2 SASEGT. With 4 bases clipped from V and 3 bases from J, the junction kept 12 bases outside the gene matches. The CDR3 loop is CASSAPVLAVIYNEQFF. The CDR3 nucleotides are TGTGCCAGCAGTGCACCCGTTCTAGCGGTGATCTACAATGAGCAGTTCTTC.

Turning to this clone: The final CDR3 position lacks the conserved phenylalanine or tryptophan, pointing to a likely read error. The DNA is omitted, as the CDR3 cannot be located on it reliably, and the CDR3 follows TCRdb's listing. V and J are TRBV7-9 and TRBJ1-2; the table's TRBD1 call for D was not verified on the DNA. Germline CDR1 SEHNR, CDR2 FQNEAQ (reference sequence). Termini included, the CDR3 measures 12 amino acids. The CDR3 spells CASSLIGDRSSV.

V is TRBV18 and J is TRBJ2-1, with D possibly being TRBD2 (7 bases). V lost 6 bases and J lost 7, with 13 bases in between. CDR3 length equals 13 residues. The germline V gene encodes CDR1 KGHSH and CDR2 LQKENI. The CDR3: CASSPGGLNEQFF. In DNA form, the CDR3 reads TGTGCCAGCTCCCCCGGGGGGCTTAATGAGCAGTTCTTC.

The rearrangement joins TRBV5-6 to TRBJ2-2, with unresolved D. Deletions cut 4 bases from V and 1 base from J, with 14 bases between. Germline V gene lookup returns CDR1 SGHDT and CDR2 YYEEEE. CDR3 length equals 16 residues. The CDR3 loop is CASSQQVAGNTGELFF. The CDR3 nucleotides read TGTGCCAGCAGCCAGCAGGTGGCAGGGAACACCGGGGAGCTGTTTTTT. Full variable domain (missing parts from reference TRBV5-6 and TRBJ2-2): DAGVTQSPTHLIKTRGQQVTLRCSPKSGHDTVSWYQQALGQGPQFIFQYYEEEERQRGNFPDRFSGHQFPNYSSELNVNALLLGDSALYLCASSQQVAGNTGELFFGEGSRLTVL.

The chain uses TRBV5-1 and TRBJ1-2; D call uncertain. Germline V CDR1 and CDR2: SGHRS, YFSETQ. The CDR3 consists of 15 residues. Trimming took 4 bases from V and 2 from J, leaving 15 bases between them. The CDR3 here is CASSPGLTANYGYTF. In DNA, the CDR3 is TGCGCCAGCAGCCCCGGACTGACGGCGAACTATGGCTACACCTTC.

This chain joins TRBV7-8 and TRBJ2-7, with 8 bases fitting TRBD1. This CDR3 has 14 residues. The V segment lost 5 bases and the J segment 2 bases; nucleotides outside the gene matches: 5. Germline CDR1 SGHVS, CDR2 FQNEAQ. Here the CDR3 DNA reads TGTGCCAGCAGCAAAAGGGACAGGACCTACGAGCAGTACTTC. Protein sequence: CASSKRDRTYEQYF.